Listed below are T cell receptor beta chains from one sample, sequenced in a study of blood T cell repertoires in COVID-19. Using immunoSEQ multiplex PCR, the repertoire was profiled, and TCRdb retains in-frame clones only, with some absent. The sample carries about 140,000 clones, almost 85% recorded once. Sample: PBMCs or T cells enriched from blood (not recorded which). The source of these receptors is a man aged 40-49 years with acute COVID-19. Both conserved end residues are part of each CDR3.

v_gene: TRBV15; CDR3aa: CATSRPERTGVDTQYF
v_gene: TRBV5-4; CDR3aa: CASSLGAGGSTYEQYF
v_gene: TRBV6-5; CDR3aa: CASSQGADYGYTF
v_gene: TRBV28; CDR3aa: CASSFQDEKLFF
v_gene: TRBV19; CDR3aa: CASSEGPDNSPLHF
v_gene: TRBV7-2; CDR3aa: CASSLEPTGELFF
v_gene: TRBV14; CDR3aa: CASNPGGNSPLHF
v_gene: TRBV6-1; CDR3aa: CASSGLYQRGPAYEQYF
v_gene: TRBV5-4; CDR3aa: CASSIGQNTEAFF
v_gene: TRBV18; CDR3aa: CASSTGQETTGELFF
v_gene: TRBV3-1/TRBV3-2; CDR3aa: CASSQGPGDTEAFF
v_gene: TRBV28; CDR3aa: CASSFTGTDTTPQHF
v_gene: TRBV29-1; CDR3aa: CSVEEGLGQGLGYGYTF
v_gene: TRBV5-1; CDR3aa: CASSLSGDSGFSNEQFF
v_gene: TRBV6-2/TRBV6-3; CDR3aa: CASSQTGTSTDTQYF
v_gene: TRBV19; CDR3aa: CASKGLRTDTQYF
v_gene: TRBV3-1/TRBV3-2; CDR3aa: CASSQVLLGYEQFF
v_gene: TRBV6-2/TRBV6-3; CDR3aa: CASSYRIGGRRGHYF
v_gene: TRBV2; CDR3aa: CASSRDSDYGYTF
v_gene: TRBV27; CDR3aa: CASGRTGSGQHF
v_gene: TRBV5-6; CDR3aa: CASSDGTAVDTGELFF
v_gene: TRBV2; CDR3aa: CASSRDTGELFF
v_gene: TRBV5-6; CDR3aa: CASSVGLTYEQYF
v_gene: TRBV30; CDR3aa: CAWSPQGGYEQYF
v_gene: TRBV19; CDR3aa: CASSIGTGADQRNTEAFF
v_gene: TRBV7-2; CDR3aa: CASSLSGGGAPPYEQYF
v_gene: TRBV7-6; CDR3aa: CASSAGTERNTIYF
v_gene: TRBV5-5; CDR3aa: CASSLSSNTGELFF
v_gene: TRBV5-1; CDR3aa: CASSEASPYGYTF
v_gene: TRBV6-5; CDR3aa: CASSPDRSEQYF
v_gene: TRBV2; CDR3aa: CASSDSVQETQYF
v_gene: TRBV5-5; CDR3aa: CASSVQGNSYEQYF
v_gene: TRBV27; CDR3aa: CASSLNRRNYGYTF
v_gene: TRBV5-1; CDR3aa: CASSLNPGTGGAGAAGNTIYF
v_gene: TRBV5-6; CDR3aa: CASRSDGSGNTIYF
v_gene: TRBV29-1; CDR3aa: CSVVRTDLYGYTF
v_gene: TRBV27; CDR3aa: CASSQTWTGYGYTF
v_gene: TRBV5-1; CDR3aa: CASSAGGAGETQYF
v_gene: TRBV2; CDR3aa: CASSALAGGRAGEQFF
v_gene: TRBV30; CDR3aa: CAWRVAGYYEQYF
v_gene: TRBV9; CDR3aa: CASSVDWRGYEQYF
v_gene: TRBV19; CDR3aa: CASSSGTSGYNEQFF
v_gene: TRBV4-3; CDR3aa: CASSQDLTSGGTGELFF
v_gene: TRBV18; CDR3aa: CASSLRQEYNEQFF
v_gene: TRBV5-1; CDR3aa: CASSSYQGAKNIQYF
v_gene: TRBV7-2; CDR3aa: CASSLGGLRRSPLHF
v_gene: TRBV5-1; CDR3aa: CASTLLAGQETQYF
v_gene: TRBV5-1; CDR3aa: CASSSPTEAFF
v_gene: TRBV24-1; CDR3aa: CATSGAGENGYTF
v_gene: TRBV5-4; CDR3aa: CASSLLLSRDTDTQYF
v_gene: TRBV30; CDR3aa: CAWSKPTGDLLYNEQFF
v_gene: TRBV6-5; CDR3aa: CASSYRRSSGNTIYF
v_gene: TRBV19; CDR3aa: CATGQASQETQYF
v_gene: TRBV27; CDR3aa: CASRSLAGSRYNEQFF
v_gene: TRBV29-1; CDR3aa: CSVGNKVVKTQYF
v_gene: TRBV27; CDR3aa: CASSLDRANQPQHF
v_gene: TRBV4-1; CDR3aa: CASSQVHGKTDTIYF
v_gene: TRBV3-1/TRBV3-2; CDR3aa: CASSLPSSGGAETQYF
v_gene: TRBV30; CDR3aa: CAWSGRPLNYGYTF